Sequencing of this T cell receptor beta chain was carried out in a study of cytomegalovirus exposure and HLA in healthy donors. CDR3 length equals 15 residues. Trimming took 4 bases from V and 2 from J; bases not matched to a gene: 9. Germline values: CDR1 SGHRS, CDR2 YFSETQ. With 60 Vbeta and 13 Jbeta primers, the PCR was carried out. This table comes from immunoSEQ multiplex PCR, and its TCRdb copy is limited to in-frame clones, with some not included. The table lists about 84,000 clones, around three fifths of them singletons. Study-wide results and limits: Near-uniform donor sequencing depth was presumed by presence/absence analyses. Most TCR sequences were rare, but some public TCRs occurred in many donors. In an earlier analysis, productive rearrangement rates for most beta V segments clustered near 87% or 30%.

As to this clone: Antigen unknown.

The sample comprised PBMCs. The chain couples TRBV5-1 to TRBJ2-7; 7 nucleotides align to TRBD1. The TCR comes from a woman between 40 and 50 years old in good health and CMV-seropositive. CDR3 DNA: TGCGCCAGCAGCCGAACCGGGACAGAGACCTACGAGCAGTACTTC. Translating gives CASSRTGTETYEQYF.